The subject of this entry is one T cell receptor (beta chain). Its antigen is currently unknown. The sample comes from a study of CD8+ T cells in alopecia areata. Findings of the study overall: A large proportion of expanded lesional clones were detected persisting in scalp and blood during tofacitinib.

The CDR3 consists of 14 residues. Germline CDR1 and CDR2: MNHNY and SVGAGI (reference sequence). The V gene lost 5 bases and the J gene lost 9 bases, with 17 bases spanning the gap. cDNA reverse transcribed from extracted RNA served as the sequencing template. Assay: immunoSEQ multiplex PCR; the TCRdb copy retains only in-frame clones and omits some. The data show about 120,000 clones, with 53% seen just once and roughly 0.5% held by the top ten. Treatment: oral pan-JAK inhibitor, 5-10 mg twice daily. This TCR derives from a human donor with alopecia areata. The specimen was CD4+ T cells sorted from blood, collected at week 4, from a patient treated with tofacitinib. The rearrangement links TRBV6-6 to TRBJ1-5; D is perhaps TRBD1 (5 bases). CDR3 sequence (DNA): TGTGCCAGCAGTCAAACGGCTCAGGGTGGGCCCCAGCATTTT. It translates to CASSQTAQGGPQHF.